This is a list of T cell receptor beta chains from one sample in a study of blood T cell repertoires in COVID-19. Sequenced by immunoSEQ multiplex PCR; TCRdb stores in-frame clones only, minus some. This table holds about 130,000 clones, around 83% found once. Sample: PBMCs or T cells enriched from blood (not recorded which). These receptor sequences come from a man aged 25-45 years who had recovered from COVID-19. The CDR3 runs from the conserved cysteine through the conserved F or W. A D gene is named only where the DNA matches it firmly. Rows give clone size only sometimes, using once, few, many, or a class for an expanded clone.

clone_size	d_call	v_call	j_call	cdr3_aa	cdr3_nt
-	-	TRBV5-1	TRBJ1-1	CASSDNMNTEAFF	TGCGCCAGCAGCGACAACATGAACACTGAAGCTTTCTTT
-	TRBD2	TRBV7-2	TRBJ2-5	CASSAALAGMRETQYF	TGTGCCAGCAGCGCGGCACTAGCGGGGATGAGGGAGACCCAGTACTTC
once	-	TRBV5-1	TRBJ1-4	CASSWESATNEKLFF	TGCGCCAGCAGCTGGGAGAGTGCAACTAATGAAAAACTGTTTTTT
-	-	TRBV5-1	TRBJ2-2	CASSSNAGLADGELFF	TGCGCCAGCAGCTCGAACGCGGGCCTAGCCGACGGGGAGCTGTTTTTT
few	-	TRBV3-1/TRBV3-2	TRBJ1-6	CASSQVPSGYSPLHF	TGTGCCAGCAGCCAAGTCCCGTCAGGCTATTCACCCCTCCACTTT
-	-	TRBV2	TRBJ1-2	CASRDTSNYGYTF	TGTGCCAGCCGGGACACTTCTAACTATGGCTACACCTTC
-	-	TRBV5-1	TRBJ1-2	CASSLVSGSNYGYTF	TGCGCCAGCAGCTTGGTAAGCGGTTCCAACTATGGCTACACCTTC
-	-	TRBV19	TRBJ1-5	CASSKRSLGSNQPQHF	TGTGCCAGTAGTAAGAGGTCGCTTGGAAGCAATCAGCCCCAGCATTTT
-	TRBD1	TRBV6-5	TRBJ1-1	CASSYQRTGGLTEAFF	TGTGCCAGCAGTTATCAGAGGACAGGGGGGCTCACTGAAGCTTTCTTT
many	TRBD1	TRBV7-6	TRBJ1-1	CASSFDGTGLTEAFF	TGTGCCAGCAGCTTCGACGGGACAGGGTTGACTGAAGCTTTCTTT
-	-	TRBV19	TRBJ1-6	CASASSYNSPLHF	TGTGCCAGTGCGAGCTCCTATAATTCACCCCTCCACTTT
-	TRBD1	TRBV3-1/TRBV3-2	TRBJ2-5	CASSQEALGTVEKETQYF	TGTGCCAGCAGCCAAGAAGCTCTCGGGACAGTCGAGAAAGAGACCCAGTACTTC
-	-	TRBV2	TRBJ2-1	CASSDGLASVGEQFF	TGTGCCAGCAGTGATGGTCTAGCGAGTGTGGGTGAGCAGTTCTTC
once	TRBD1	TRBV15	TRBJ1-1	CATSRDGTGSSEAFF	TGTGCCACCAGCAGAGATGGGACAGGGTCTTCTGAAGCTTTCTTT
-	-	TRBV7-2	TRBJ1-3	CASSFVFTGDDTIYF	TGTGCCAGCAGCTTCGTCTTCACCGGAGACGACACCATATATTTT
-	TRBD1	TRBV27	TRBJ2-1	CASSDRGGEQFF	TGTGCCAGCAGTGACAGGGGCGGTGAGCAGTTCTTC
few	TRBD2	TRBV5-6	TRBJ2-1	CASSLELSGAYNEQFF	TGTGCCAGCAGCTTGGAGCTTAGCGGGGCCTACAATGAGCAGTTCTTC
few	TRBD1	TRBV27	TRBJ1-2	CASSLSVGQETYGYTF	TGTGCCAGCAGTTTATCTGTTGGACAGGAGACCTATGGCTACACCTTC
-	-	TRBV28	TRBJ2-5	CASSLPAMETQYF	TGTGCCAGCAGTTTACCAGCGATGGAGACCCAGTACTTC
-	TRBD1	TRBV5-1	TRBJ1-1	CASSGGQGWDTEAFF	TGCGCCAGCAGCGGTGGACAGGGGTGGGACACTGAAGCTTTCTTT
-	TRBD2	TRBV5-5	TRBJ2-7	CASSSGLAYEQYF	TGTGCCAGCAGCTCCGGACTAGCCTACGAGCAGTACTTC
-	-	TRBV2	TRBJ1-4	CASRYGSGVTEKLFF	TGTGCCAGCAGGTACGGATCCGGGGTGACTGAAAAACTGTTTTTT
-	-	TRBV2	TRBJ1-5	CASIASRGEPQHF	TGTGCCAGCATTGCTTCTCGGGGGGAGCCCCAGCATTTT
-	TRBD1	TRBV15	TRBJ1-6	CATSEGTGISPLHF	TGTGCCACCAGCGAAGGGACAGGGATTTCACCCCTCCACTTT
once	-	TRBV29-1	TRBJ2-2	CSVVSTGELFF	TGCAGCGTTGTTAGCACCGGGGAGCTGTTTTTT
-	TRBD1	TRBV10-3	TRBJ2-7	CAISGTGGNEQYF	TGTGCCATCAGTGGGACAGGGGGCAACGAGCAGTACTTC
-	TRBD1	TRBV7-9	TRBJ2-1	CASTPRSDRYNEQFF	TGTGCCAGCACCCCTCGGTCGGACAGGTACAATGAGCAGTTCTTC
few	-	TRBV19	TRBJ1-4	CASSIVAGSTNEKLFF	TGTGCCAGTAGTATAGTTGCAGGCTCAACTAATGAAAAACTGTTTTTT